A single T cell receptor beta chain is shown here with its context. Profiling relied on immunoSEQ multiplex PCR, and the TCRdb table lists in-frame clones only, not all of them. The sample consists of 100,000 to 150,000 clones, roughly nine tenths of them appearing once. The data derive from a study of PD-1 blockade in mismatch repair-deficient tumors. The overall study: Patients had some twelve mismatch repair-deficient cancer types, all previously treated and progressing.

This specimen consisted of peripheral blood, obtained 44 weeks after starting pembrolizumab. The TCR comes from an adult with mismatch repair-deficient cancer.

The CDR3 region has the DNA TGCGCCAGCAGTGCCCCCCCTTCCTGGTTAGCGGACCAAGAGACCCAGTACTTC. The encoded protein is CASSAPPSWLADQETQYF. This chain connects TRBV5-1 to TRBJ2-5, with a tentative D call TRBD2 (6 bases). Germline lookup yields CDR1 SGHRS and CDR2 YFSETQ. There are 18 residues in the CDR3. V lost 5 bases and J lost 0, with 23 bases in between.